Sequencing of this TCR beta chain was carried out in a study of blood T cell repertoires in COVID-19. Study summary: T cells, B-cell-depleted T cells, or PBMCs supplied cDNA or gDNA.

CDR1 is LNHDA, CDR2 SQIVND, per germline (reference sequence). CDR3 length equals 13 residues. The V end lost 8 bases, the J end lost 6 bases, and 14 bases lay between the germline ends. Per the original methods: For nucleated cells, counts were estimated from reference gene primer amplification. This table comes from immunoSEQ multiplex PCR, and its TCRdb copy is limited to in-frame clones, with some not included. V, J and clone size are those of that table, while D and trimming were read from the DNA. The sample contains about 300,000 clones, about 83% of which appear only once. Sequenced: peripheral blood. This sequence was found in a woman between 45 and 65 years old with acute or convalescent COVID-19. This chain connects TRBV19 to TRBJ1-5, with no clear D. CDR3 in amino acids: CASRPRRGQPQHF. Here the CDR3 DNA reads TGTGCCAGTCGGCCCCGGCGGGGTCAGCCCCAGCATTTT.